The 17 T cell receptor beta chains below come from one sample, sequenced in a study of T cells in women clearing cervical HPV infection. Measured with immunoSEQ multiplex PCR; TCRdb has only the in-frame clones, and not every one. Recorded for this sample: roughly 30,000 clones. Sequenced input: blood buffy coat. The receptors stem from a woman between 18 and 70 years old with a cervical HPV16 infection that either progressed to CIN3+ or cleared (not recorded which).

Comment on this clone: The CDR3 extends 3 residues past the end of the read, so its final part is completed from the germline J gene. This chain links TRBV5-1 with TRBJ2-5, with D perhaps matching TRBD2 (6 bases). The germline V and J ends were trimmed by 0 bases and 5 bases, with 17 bases remaining between them. CDR3 size: 16 residues. CDR1 is SGHRS, CDR2 YFSETQ, per germline. CDR3: CASSLGAGSYRETQYF. Partial CDR3 DNA: TGCGCCAGCAGCTTGGGGGCGGGATCCTACCGGGAGACC.

Remarks on this clone: The observed sequence ends 3 residues before the CDR3 terminus, with the missing tail filled in from the germline J gene. The rearrangement links TRBV19 to TRBJ1-5; possible D gene TRBD1, 5 bases. V lost 3 bases to trimming and J lost 3 bases, with 9 bases between them. Germline CDR1 and CDR2: LNHDA and SQIVND (reference sequence). The CDR3 runs 14 residues. CDR3 sequence: CASSIGGNNQPQHF. The sequenced part of the CDR3 DNA is TGTGCCAGTAGTATCGGGGGGAACAATCAGCCC.

As to this clone: Read sequence stops 3 residues before the CDR3 end, and the germline J gene provides the missing end. The chain carries TRBV7-9 and TRBJ2-2; perhaps TRBD1 as D (7 bases). Germline V lookup: CDR1 SEHNR, CDR2 FQNEAQ (reference sequence). The V and J ends lost 4 bases and 6 bases respectively, with 15 bases between them. The CDR3 covers 15 residues. The sequenced CDR3 bases are TGTGCCAGCAGCTCCAGGGGGGCGGTTTCCGGGGAG. Residues: CASSSRGAVSGE. The whole CDR3 protein reads CASSSRGAVSGELFF. Combining the CDR3 with reference TRBV7-9 and TRBJ2-2 gives the whole variable domain DTGVSQNPRHKITKRGQNVTFRCDPISEHNRLYWYRQTLGQGPEFLTYFQNEAQLEKSRLLSDRFSAERPKGSFSTLEIQRTEQGDSAMYLCASSSRGAVSGELFFGEGSRLTVL.

About this clone: The DNA ends 3 residues before the CDR3 does, and the rest of the CDR3 is filled in from the germline J gene. The chain has TRBV2 and TRBJ2-7; a weak D match, TRBD2 (6 bases). This CDR3 spans 17 amino acids. CDR1 is SNHLY and CDR2 is FYNNEI in the germline V gene. Between the trimmed V and J ends, which lost 4 bases and 1 base, there was a span of 20 bases. CDR3 DNA, as far as it was read: TGTGCCAGCAGTGCCCCCTTCAGCGGACTACCTTCCTACGAG. Protein product: CASSAPFSGLPSYE. The entire CDR3 reads CASSAPFSGLPSYEQYF.

In regard to this clone: The read ends 3 residues before the CDR3 terminus; that terminus is restored from the germline J gene. V is TRBV19 and J is TRBJ2-7; D is unresolved. V was pared by 3 bases and J by 0 bases, with 9 bases between. This CDR3 has 14 residues. CDR1 is LNHDA, CDR2 SQIVND, per germline (reference sequence). Incomplete CDR3 DNA: TGTGCCAGTAGTATCGACTTGGGCTCCTACGAG. Its protein is CASSIDLGSYE. The full CDR3 protein is CASSIDLGSYEQYF.

Of note for this clone: The missing CDR3 end, 3 residues past where the read stops, is filled in from the germline J gene. The chain joins TRBV5-1 to TRBJ2-7; the match to TRBD1 covers 8 bases. Looked up from germline, CDR1 is SGHRS and CDR2 is YFSETQ. The V segment lost 0 bases and the J segment 3 bases; nucleotides outside the gene matches: 5. The CDR3 loop spans 15 amino acids. The sequenced CDR3 bases are TGCGCCAGCAGCTTGGGGGCGGACAGGGTCTACGAG. It yields the protein CASSLGADRVYE. The CDR3 as a whole reads CASSLGADRVYEQYF.

The CDR3 spells CASSGAGLNTEAFF. The DNA read from the CDR3 is TGTGCCAGCAGTGGGGCGGGCTTGAACACTGAA. The chain couples TRBV2 to TRBJ1-1; D uncertain. The read gets to within 3 residues of the CDR3 end, and the germline J gene fills in the rest. The CDR3 covers 14 residues. Trimming stripped 4 bases from V and 0 bases from J, with 9 bases between. The germline V gene encodes CDR1 SNHLY and CDR2 FYNNEI. Using reference TRBV2 and TRBJ1-1 for the parts outside the CDR3, the full variable domain is EPEVTQTPSHQVTQMGQEVILRCVPISNHLYFYWYRQILGQKVEFLVSFYNNEISEKSEIFDDQFSVERPDGSNFTLKIRSTKLEDSAMYFCASSGAGLNTEAFFGQGTRLTVV.

About this clone itself: The CDR3 is cut off 3 residues early in the read; its end comes from the germline J gene. The rearrangement joins TRBV2 to TRBJ2-1, with TRBD2 matching 13 bases. The CDR3 is 14 amino acids. Germline V lookup: CDR1 SNHLY, CDR2 FYNNEI. V shed 6 bases and J 9 bases; nucleotides not matched to a gene: 5. The CDR3 bases that were read are TGTGCCAGCAGCCGGACTAGCGGGAGTAGTGAG. This sequence encodes CASSRTSGSSE. The full CDR3 protein is CASSRTSGSSEQFF.

Turning to this clone: The CDR3 end is not reached by the read, which stops 3 residues before it; the germline J gene fills it in. This sequence joins TRBV2 and TRBJ1-1, with 9 nucleotides matching TRBD1. This CDR3 is built from 15 residues. CDR1 and CDR2 (germline): SNHLY, FYNNEI. Losses at the gene ends were 10 bases for V and 0 bases for J; bases not matched to a gene: 9. CDR3 DNA, as far as it was read: TGTGCCAAGGACAGGGGAGTTGTTCTGAACACTGAA. Protein: CAKDRGVVLNTE. The entire CDR3 protein reads CAKDRGVVLNTEAFF.

Concerning this clone itself: The CDR3 extends 3 residues past the end of the read, so its final part is completed from the germline J gene. This rearrangement joins TRBV6-1 to TRBJ1-1; TRBD1 might be the D (5 bases). CDR3 length: 13 residues. Trimming shortened V by 1 base and J by 5 bases, and 8 bases separated the two germline ends. CDR1 MNHNS and CDR2 SASEGT come from the germline V gene. The CDR3 bases that were read are TGTGCCAGCAGTGAAGGGGGCAGGACTGAA. Translated, it gives CASSEGGRTE. The entire CDR3 reads CASSEGGRTEAFF.

Points on this clone: The CDR3 end falls 3 residues outside the read, so it is completed with the germline J gene. V usage is TRBV20-1 and J usage is TRBJ2-3; D ambiguous. This CDR3 has 14 amino acids. Germline V gene data show CDR1 as DFQATT and CDR2 as SNEGSKA (reference sequence). Trimming pared 0 bases from V and 2 bases from J, leaving 9 bases between. Here the CDR3 reads CSARDIQFTDTQYF. CDR3 DNA (partial): TGCAGTGCTAGAGATATACAGTTCACAGATACG.

With regard to this clone: The read stops 3 residues short of the end of the CDR3; the missing end is completed from the germline J gene. The chain is built from TRBV19 and TRBJ1-2, with 8 bases fitting TRBD1. Germline CDR1 is LNHDA and CDR2 is SQIVND (reference sequence). This CDR3 has 14 residues. The part of the CDR3 DNA that was read is TGTGCCAGTAGTTCAGGGACAGGAGCCTACGAC. Translating it yields CASSSGTGAYD. The full CDR3 protein reads CASSSGTGAYDYTF.

Turning to this clone: The read finishes 3 residues shy of the CDR3 end, and the germline J gene is used to complete it. The chain employs TRBV19 and TRBJ1-4, with TRBD1 identical over 7 bases. Germline V lookup: CDR1 LNHDA, CDR2 SQIVND (reference sequence). The CDR3 has 14 amino acids. Partial CDR3 DNA: TGTGCCAGTAGTATCGGACAGGTTAATTCACCA. As protein: CASSIGQVNSP. The whole CDR3 protein reads CASSIGQVNSPLFF.

Concerning this clone: Read sequence stops 3 residues before the CDR3 end, and the germline J gene provides the missing end. V usage is TRBV30 and J usage is TRBJ1-4; no clear D. Germline loops: CDR1 GTSNPN, CDR2 SVGIG (reference sequence). The germline V and J ends were trimmed by 0 bases and 10 bases, with 6 bases remaining between them. CDR3 length equals 11 residues. CDR3 DNA (partial): TGTGCCTGGAGTGTACAAGGAAAA. This encodes CAWSVQGK. The full CDR3 protein is CAWSVQGKLFF.

In the case of this clone: The read finishes 3 residues shy of the CDR3 end, and the germline J gene is used to complete it. This chain links TRBV5-1 with TRBJ2-7; TRBD1 matches at 7 bases. The CDR3 extends over 14 amino acids. The V gene end was trimmed by 2 bases and the J gene end by 3 bases; junction bases not matched to a gene: 5. Germline CDR1 is SGHRS and CDR2 is YFSETQ. CDR3 residues: CASSLRQGDYEQYF. The sequenced CDR3 bases are TGCGCCAGCAGCTTACGACAGGGCGACTACGAG.

Comment on this clone: The CDR3 end is not reached by the read, which stops 3 residues before it; the germline J gene fills it in. This rearrangement joins TRBV5-8 to TRBJ2-3; D gene unclear. Germline loops: CDR1 SGHTS, CDR2 YDEGEE. This CDR3 spans 12 amino acids. The CDR3 spells CASSFAVRAQYF. The sequenced CDR3 bases are TGTGCCAGCAGCTTTGCAGTACGGGCG.

A remark on this clone: Its ends do not fully match the called genes, so a read error is possible. The CDR3 end lies 3 residues beyond the end of the read and is filled in from the germline J gene. V is TRBV4-2 and J is TRBJ1-5; maybe TRBD1 (6 bases). This CDR3 contains 15 residues. Germline CDR1 is LGHNA and CDR2 is YNFKEQ. Incomplete CDR3 DNA: TGCGCCAGCAGCCAAGATGTTAAAGGGGGACAGCCC. This translates into CASSQDVKGGQP. The full CDR3 protein reads CASSQDVKGGQPQHF.